These 19 T cell receptor beta chains share one sample of origin, sequenced in a study of beta chain features in type 1 diabetes. General study findings and limits: Shorter TCRB CDR3s, moderately but significantly so, marked every one of the four CD4+ subsets in Type 1 diabetes patients.

No antigens are known for them. The sequenced template was cDNA made from the entire isolated RNA. The method was immunoSEQ multiplex PCR; TCRdb's version includes in-frame clones alone and lacks a portion of them. The data contain 200,000 to 300,000 clones, around 21% of them seen just once; the ten biggest clones take up less than 0.03%. Sequencing was carried out using naive CD4+ T cells from blood. The receptors were gathered from a woman aged 35 to 49 with type 1 diabetes.

The chain combines TRBV7-2 with TRBJ2-5; D not resolved. The germline V gene encodes CDR1 SGHTA and CDR2 FQGNSA. The CDR3 has 13 amino acids. The V end was cut by 3 bases, the J end by 5 bases, with 10 bases between. The CDR3 is CASSFQEGETQYF. For the CDR3, the DNA is TGTGCCAGCAGCTTCCAGGAAGGCGAGACCCAGTACTTC. The full variable domain, with the rest looked up from reference TRBV7-2 and TRBJ2-5, is GAGVSQSPSNKVTEKGKDVELRCDPISGHTALYWYRQSLGQGLEFLIYFQGNSAPDKSGLPSDRFSAERTGGSVSTLTIQRTQQEDSAVYLCASSFQEGETQYFGPGTRLLVL.

V and J are TRBV7-2 and TRBJ2-2; D call uncertain. CDR1 and CDR2 (germline): SGHTA, FQGNSA. The CDR3 is 15 residues long. V shed 0 bases and J shed 0 bases, with 5 bases lying between them. In DNA, the CDR3 is TGTGCCAGCAGCTTAGCCCGTTCGAACACCGGGGAGCTGTTTTTT. This encodes CASSLARSNTGELFF.

V gene TRBV5-4 combines with J gene TRBJ2-7; D is unresolved. The CDR3 has 11 residues. Deletions cut 3 bases from V and 2 bases from J, with 3 bases between. Germline V gene sequence: CDR1 SGHNT, CDR2 YYREEE (reference sequence). CDR3 nucleotides: TGTGCCAGCAGCTCCACCTACGAGCAGTACTTC. Protein product: CASSSTYEQYF.

The table lists this clone with a few counts. V is TRBV27 and J is TRBJ2-2; tentatively, D is TRBD1 (5 bases). The germline gives CDR1 MNHEY, CDR2 SMNVEV (reference sequence). Between the trimmed V and J ends, which lost 0 bases and 4 bases, there was a span of 9 bases. The CDR3 covers 15 residues. The CDR3 region has the DNA TGTGCCAGCAGTTTATCGAAAGGGGCCACCGGGGAGCTGTTTTTT. Encoded protein: CASSLSKGATGELFF.

The chain carries TRBV29-1 and TRBJ1-5; 8 bases fit TRBD1. The germline V gene has CDR1 SQVTM and CDR2 ANQGSEA. This CDR3 is 13 amino acids long. Trimming removed 7 bases from V and 8 bases from J; junction bases left unmatched: 10. DNA of the CDR3: TGCAGCGCCCGCCAGGGGGCCGCGGAGCCCCAGCATTTT. Protein sequence: CSARQGAAEPQHF.

This chain uses TRBV10-3 with TRBJ1-1; D unclear. V was clipped by 5 bases and J by 5 bases, with 9 bases between them. The germline CDR1 and CDR2 sequences are ENHRY and SYGVKD. This CDR3 has 12 amino acids. In nucleotides, the CDR3 is TGTGCCATCAGTTCAGTTCCAACTGAAGCTTTCTTT. Residues: CAISSVPTEAFF.

There are a few counts of this clone. The chain has TRBV29-1 and TRBJ1-1, with D maybe TRBD1 (5 bases). Trimming pared 0 bases from V and 10 bases from J, leaving 9 bases between. CDR3 length equals 11 residues. Germline V gene sequence: CDR1 SQVTM, CDR2 ANQGSEA. This chain's CDR3 is CSVEDAGGAFF. In DNA form, the CDR3 reads TGCAGCGTTGAAGATGCCGGGGGAGCTTTCTTT.

This clone was picked up a small number of times. The genes are TRBV6-4 and TRBJ2-3, with a weak D call TRBD2 (5 bases). CDR3 size: 14 residues. The V and J ends lost 5 bases and 0 bases respectively, with 9 bases between them. Looked up from germline, CDR1 is MRHNA and CDR2 is SNTAGT. Here the CDR3 DNA reads TGTGCCAGCAGTCCCGGACTCAGCACAGATACGCAGTATTTT. It yields the protein CASSPGLSTDTQYF.

This clone has just a few counts. The gene calls are TRBV7-9 and TRBJ1-1; the D is unclear. This CDR3 is built from 11 residues. The V and J ends lost 7 bases and 6 bases respectively, with 9 bases between them. The germline V gene encodes CDR1 SEHNR and CDR2 FQNEAQ (reference sequence). The CDR3 DNA is TGTGCCAGCACTAAGGAGGCTGAAGCTTTCTTT. Encoded protein: CASTKEAEAFF.

The chain carries TRBV30 and TRBJ2-7; 8 bases are a match to TRBD2. This CDR3 contains 15 residues. Trimming removed 0 bases from V and 4 bases from J; junction bases left unmatched: 8. Germline V gene data show CDR1 as GTSNPN and CDR2 as SVGIG (reference sequence). The CDR3 loop is CAWSVRGGRRYEQYF. The DNA of the CDR3 is TGTGCCTGGAGTGTACGGGGGGGCAGGAGGTACGAGCAGTACTTC. Based on the CDR3 plus reference TRBV30 and TRBJ2-7, the full variable domain is SQTIHQWPATLVQPVGSPLSLECTVEGTSNPNLYWYRQAAGRGLQLLFYSVGIGQISSEVPQNLSASRPQDRQFILSSKKLLLSDSGFYLCAWSVRGGRRYEQYFGPGTRLTVT.

This clone has more than one count but fewer than ten. The chain couples TRBV19 to TRBJ2-1; 8 bases match TRBD1. Germline V gene sequence: CDR1 LNHDA, CDR2 SQIVND (reference sequence). The CDR3 spans 13 residues. The V segment lost 7 bases and the J segment 2 bases; nucleotides outside the gene matches: 1. In DNA, the CDR3 is TGTGCCAGTACGGGACAGGCCTACAATGAGCAGTTCTTC. Translating gives CASTGQAYNEQFF.

V gene TRBV4-2 combines with J gene TRBJ1-1; 9 positions agree with TRBD1. The CDR3 covers 16 residues. From germline, CDR1 is LGHNA and CDR2 YNFKEQ. The junction had 5 bases not matched to a gene; V was cut back by 1 base and J by 2 bases. The CDR3 here is CASSQGMGQGNTEAFF. Written as DNA, the CDR3 is TGTGCCAGCAGCCAAGGGATGGGACAGGGTAACACTGAAGCTTTCTTT.

The chain combines TRBV4-3 with TRBJ1-2; no reliable D call. The length of the CDR3 is 14 residues. CDR1 and CDR2 (germline): LGHNA, YSLEER. V was pared by 0 bases and J by 4 bases, with 9 bases between. CDR3 amino acids: CASSQDEGSYGYTF. In DNA, the CDR3 is TGCGCCAGCAGCCAAGATGAAGGGAGCTATGGCTACACCTTC.

V usage is TRBV7-9 and J usage is TRBJ1-5; D possibly corresponds to TRBD1 (5 bases). Germline loops: CDR1 SEHNR, CDR2 FQNEAQ (reference sequence). The CDR3 runs 17 residues. Trimming removed 1 base from V and 1 base from J, with 14 bases in between. CDR3 bases: TGTGCCAGCAGCTTAGAGGGGACTTCCACGAGCAATCAGCCCCAGCATTTT. It translates to CASSLEGTSTSNQPQHF. Based on the CDR3 plus reference TRBV7-9 and TRBJ1-5, the full variable domain is DTGVSQNPRHKITKRGQNVTFRCDPISEHNRLYWYRQTLGQGPEFLTYFQNEAQLEKSRLLSDRFSAERPKGSFSTLEIQRTEQGDSAMYLCASSLEGTSTSNQPQHFGDGTRLSIL.

This clone turned up a few times. This chain links TRBV11-1 with TRBJ2-3, with D unresolved. With 4 bases removed from V and 8 bases from J, the gap between germline ends came to 16 bases. The germline gives CDR1 SGHAT, CDR2 FQDESV (reference sequence). The CDR3 is 14 amino acids. This CDR3 is CASSSHPQERTQYF. The CDR3 nucleotides read TGTGCCAGCAGCTCCCACCCCCAGGAACGTACGCAGTATTTT.

V gene TRBV5-1 combines with J gene TRBJ1-1; 7 nucleotides line up with TRBD1. Trimming took 4 bases from V and 4 from J; bases not matched to a gene: 10. The CDR3 has 15 residues. Looked up from germline, CDR1 is SGHRS and CDR2 is YFSETQ. The CDR3 DNA is TGCGCCAGCAGCCCTCGACAGGGAGGTGGCACTGAAGCTTTCTTT. It encodes CASSPRQGGGTEAFF. Looking up the rest from reference TRBV5-1 and TRBJ1-1 gives the full variable domain: KAGVTQTPRYLIKTRGQQVTLSCSPISGHRSVSWYQQTPGQGLQFLFEYFSETQRNKGNFPGRFSGRQFSNSRSEMNVSTLELGDSALYLCASSPRQGGGTEAFFGQGTRLTVV.

The V gene is TRBV9, the J gene TRBJ2-3; no clear D gene. In germline, CDR1 is SGDLS, CDR2 YYNGEE. V lost 3 bases to trimming and J lost 4 bases, with 6 bases between them. CDR3 size: 12 residues. CDR3 region: CASSEQSDTQYF. The CDR3 bases are TGTGCCAGCAGCGAACAGTCAGATACGCAGTATTTT.

The chain employs TRBV27 and TRBJ2-1, with TRBD1 matching 8 bases. The CDR3 totals 15 residues. Germline V gene lookup returns CDR1 MNHEY and CDR2 SMNVEV (reference sequence). Trimming removed 6 bases from V and 6 bases from J; junction bases left unmatched: 10. This CDR3 is CASSRGTGSANEQFF. CDR3 nucleotide sequence: TGTGCCAGCAGCCGCGGGACAGGATCAGCCAATGAGCAGTTCTTC.

This clone was seen just once. V and J are TRBV14 and TRBJ2-3, with TRBD2 matching over 10 bases. The CDR3 runs to 16 residues. V lost 5 bases, J lost 3 bases, and 8 bases stayed unmatched. The V gene's germline CDR1 is SGHDN and CDR2 FVKESK. The CDR3 reads CASSSWTSGFTDTQYF. CDR3 nucleotides: TGTGCCAGCAGCTCCTGGACTAGCGGTTTTACAGATACGCAGTATTTT.